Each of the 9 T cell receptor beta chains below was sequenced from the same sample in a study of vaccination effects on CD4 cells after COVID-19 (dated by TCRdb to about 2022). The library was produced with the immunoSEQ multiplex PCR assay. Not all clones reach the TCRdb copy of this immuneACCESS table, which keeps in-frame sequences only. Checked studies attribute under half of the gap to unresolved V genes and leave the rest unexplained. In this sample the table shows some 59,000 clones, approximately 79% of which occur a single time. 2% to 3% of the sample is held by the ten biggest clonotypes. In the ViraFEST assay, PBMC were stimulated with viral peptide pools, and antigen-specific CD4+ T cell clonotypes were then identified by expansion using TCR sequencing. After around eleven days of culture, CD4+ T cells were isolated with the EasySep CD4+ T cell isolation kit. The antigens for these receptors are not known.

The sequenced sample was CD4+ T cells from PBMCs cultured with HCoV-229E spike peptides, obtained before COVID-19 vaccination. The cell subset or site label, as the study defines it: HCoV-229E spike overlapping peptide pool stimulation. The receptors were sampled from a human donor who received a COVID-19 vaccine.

Here the CDR3 reads CASGLNVAAYGYTF. For the CDR3, the DNA is TGTGCTAGTGGTTTGAATGTCGCGGCCTATGGCTACACCTTC. The genes are TRBV12-5 and TRBJ1-2; D gene ambiguous. The CDR3 is 14 amino acids. V lost 2 bases and J lost 4, with 11 bases in between. The germline gives CDR1 LGHNT, CDR2 FRNRAP.

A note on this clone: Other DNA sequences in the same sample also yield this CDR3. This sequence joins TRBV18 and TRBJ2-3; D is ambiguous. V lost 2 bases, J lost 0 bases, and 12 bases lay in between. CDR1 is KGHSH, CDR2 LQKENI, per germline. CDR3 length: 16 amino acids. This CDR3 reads CASSPTGGTSTDTQYF. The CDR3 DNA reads TGTGCCAGCTCACCAACTGGCGGAACTAGCACAGATACGCAGTATTTT.

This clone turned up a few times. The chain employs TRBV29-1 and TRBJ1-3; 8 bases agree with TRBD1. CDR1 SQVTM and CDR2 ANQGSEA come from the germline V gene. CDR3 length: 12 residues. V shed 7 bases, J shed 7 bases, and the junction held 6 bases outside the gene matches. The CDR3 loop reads CSARTGSNTIYF. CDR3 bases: TGCAGCGCCCGGACAGGGAGCAACACCATATATTTT.

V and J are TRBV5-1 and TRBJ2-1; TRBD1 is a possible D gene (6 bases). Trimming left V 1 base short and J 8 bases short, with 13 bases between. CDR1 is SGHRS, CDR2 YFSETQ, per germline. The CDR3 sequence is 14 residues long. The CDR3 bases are TGCGCCAGCAGCTTGACACAGGGCCGGGATGAGCAGTTCTTC. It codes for CASSLTQGRDEQFF.

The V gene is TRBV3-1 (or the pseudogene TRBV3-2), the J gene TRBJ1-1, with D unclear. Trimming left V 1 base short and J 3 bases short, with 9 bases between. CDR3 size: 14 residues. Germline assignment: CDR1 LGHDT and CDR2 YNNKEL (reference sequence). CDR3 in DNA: TGTGCCAGCAGCCAAGTTGGAAGGTACACTGAAGCTTTCTTT. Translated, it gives CASSQVGRYTEAFF.

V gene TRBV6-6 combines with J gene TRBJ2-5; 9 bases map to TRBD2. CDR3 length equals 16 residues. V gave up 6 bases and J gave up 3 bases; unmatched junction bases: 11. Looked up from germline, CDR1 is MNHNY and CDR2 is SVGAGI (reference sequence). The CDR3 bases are TGTGCCAGCAGCCCCTCGGCGGGGGGGGGCGAAGAGACCCAGTACTTC. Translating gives CASSPSAGGGEETQYF.

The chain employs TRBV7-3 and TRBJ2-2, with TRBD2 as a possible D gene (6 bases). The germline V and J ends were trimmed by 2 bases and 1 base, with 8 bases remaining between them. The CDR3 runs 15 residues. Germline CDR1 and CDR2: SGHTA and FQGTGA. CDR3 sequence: CASSLSGVNTGELFF. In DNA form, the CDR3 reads TGTGCCAGCAGCTTATCGGGGGTGAACACCGGGGAGCTGTTTTTT.

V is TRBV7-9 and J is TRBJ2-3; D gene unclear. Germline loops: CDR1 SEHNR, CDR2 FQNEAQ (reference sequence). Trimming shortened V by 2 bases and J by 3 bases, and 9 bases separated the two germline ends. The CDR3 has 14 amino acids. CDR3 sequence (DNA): TGTGCCAGCAGCTTAAGTGTCAGTACAGATACGCAGTATTTT. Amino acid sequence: CASSLSVSTDTQYF.

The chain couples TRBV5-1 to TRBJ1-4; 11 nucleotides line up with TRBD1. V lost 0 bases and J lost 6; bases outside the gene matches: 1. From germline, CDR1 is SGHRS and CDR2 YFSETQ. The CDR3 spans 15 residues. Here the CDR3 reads CASSLGGQGDEKLFF. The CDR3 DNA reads TGCGCCAGCAGCTTGGGGGGACAGGGGGATGAAAAACTGTTTTTT.